The clone carrying this T cell receptor beta chain was picked up a small number of times. Its matching antigen is unknown. The sequence runs out 3 residues before the end of the CDR3; the remainder is reconstructed from the germline J gene. Germline V CDR1 and CDR2: KGHSH, LQKENI. V lost 3 bases and J lost 5; bases outside the gene matches: 7. The CDR3 loop spans 15 amino acids. This specimen belongs to a study of T cell clonality in common variable immunodeficiency. Findings of the study overall: Common variable immunodeficiency TCR beta sequences reportedly had fewer deletions and N-nucleotide insertions.

Sequencing used immunoSEQ multiplex PCR; TCRdb keeps in-frame clones, though not all of them. This repertoire lists tens of thousands of clones without singletons; 6% sits in the top ten. This chain links TRBV18 with TRBJ1-1; 9 bases are shared with TRBD1. Sequences were obtained from peripheral blood mononuclear cells. This TCR was sampled from a human donor with common variable immunodeficiency. Incomplete CDR3 DNA: TGTGCCAGCTCACCTTTACAGGGGGCCCTAACTGAA. As protein: CASSPLQGALTE. The entire CDR3 is CASSPLQGALTEAFF.